What follows are 8 T cell receptor beta chains derived from one specimen sequenced in a study of PD-L1 blockade in urothelial cancer. Sequenced by immunoSEQ multiplex PCR; TCRdb stores in-frame clones only, minus some. The repertoire holds roughly 38,000 clones, with roughly 82% as singletons. Source: PBMCs, taken around atezolizumab (anti-PD-L1) treatment. All receptors derive from a man in his 70s with urothelial cancer.

The rearrangement uses TRBV28 and TRBJ2-2; 9 positions agree with TRBD2. Germline V gene sequence: CDR1 MDHEN, CDR2 SYDVKM. There are 14 residues in the CDR3. V dropped 3 bases and J dropped 6; count of bases not matched to a gene: 2. The CDR3 sequence: CASSFSSGAGELFF. As DNA, the CDR3 is TGTGCCAGCAGTTTTTCTAGCGGGGCCGGGGAGCTGTTTTTT. Supplemented by reference TRBV28 and TRBJ2-2, the full variable domain reads DVKVTQSSRYLVKRTGEKVFLECVQDMDHENMFWYRQDPGLGLRLIYFSYDVKMKEKGDIPEGYSVSREKKERFSLILESASTNQTSMYLCASSFSSGAGELFFGEGSRLTVL.

This chain connects TRBV9 to TRBJ2-1; a weak D match, TRBD1 (5 bases). Germline V gene lookup returns CDR1 SGDLS and CDR2 YYNGEE. The germline V and J ends were trimmed by 7 bases and 6 bases, with 11 bases remaining between them. This CDR3 contains 12 residues. The CDR3 reads CASARRGNEQFF. In nucleotides, the CDR3 is TGTGCCAGCGCTCGAAGGGGCAATGAGCAGTTCTTC.

The chain couples TRBV7-9 to TRBJ1-1; 10 bases line up with TRBD1. V dropped 3 bases and J dropped 3; count of bases not matched to a gene: 4. Germline V gene sequence: CDR1 SEHNR, CDR2 FQNEAQ (reference sequence). CDR3 length: 15 amino acids. CDR3 in DNA: TGTGCCAGCAGCTTTACGGGGACAGGGGACACTGAAGCTTTCTTT. This codes for CASSFTGTGDTEAFF.

The chain uses TRBV9 and TRBJ2-1; 13 positions agree with TRBD2. The CDR3 has 17 residues. The V gene's germline CDR1 is SGDLS and CDR2 YYNGEE. V lost 3 bases and J lost 7; bases outside the gene matches: 10. DNA for the CDR3: TGTGCCAGCAGCGCCGGACTAGCGGGAGATATTCCGAATGAGCAGTTCTTC. Residues: CASSAGLAGDIPNEQFF.

This clone came up a few times. The chain combines TRBV4-3 with TRBJ1-2, with 8 bases that match TRBD1. The CDR3 spans 16 residues. Germline V gene lookup returns CDR1 LGHNA and CDR2 YSLEER. Trimming cost V 2 bases and J 8 bases; bases outside gene matches: 13. The CDR3 DNA reads as TGCGCCAGCAGCCAAACTCACTATTTTGACAGGGGCGGCTACACCTTC. It encodes CASSQTHYFDRGGYTF.

This clone was recorded once. The chain is built from TRBV5-1 and TRBJ1-6, with 7 nucleotides matching TRBD1. After removal of 5 bases from V and 5 bases from J, the junction contained 4 bases not matched to a gene. Per the germline V gene, CDR1 is SGHRS and CDR2 is YFSETQ. The length of the CDR3 is 14 residues. CDR3 region: CASSRDRNNSPLHF. For the CDR3, the DNA is TGCGCCAGCAGTCGGGACAGAAATAATTCACCCCTCCACTTT.

The J gene is TRBJ2-1, the V gene TRBV18; D possibly corresponds to TRBD2 (6 bases). This CDR3 is 16 amino acids long. V was cut by 3 bases and J by 5 bases, with 17 bases left in between. Germline CDR1 and CDR2: KGHSH and LQKENI. CDR3 DNA: TGTGCCAGCTCACCGTTCCCTGGAGGGTCCCACAATGAGCAGTTCTTC. It is translated as CASSPFPGGSHNEQFF.

The chain employs TRBV9 and TRBJ2-2; possible D gene TRBD2, 7 bases. The V and J ends lost 0 bases and 5 bases respectively, with 14 bases between them. Looked up from germline, CDR1 is SGDLS and CDR2 is YYNGEE. The CDR3 runs 16 residues. The CDR3 sequence is CASSVVGGGGTGELFF. DNA of the CDR3: TGTGCCAGCAGCGTAGTTGGAGGGGGAGGGACCGGGGAGCTGTTTTTT.